These T cell receptor beta chains were read from a single sample in a study of shared clonotypes between healthy human individuals. Clones were read by immunoSEQ multiplex PCR, and TCRdb kept only the in-frame ones, dropping some. The table lists about 1 million clones, around 74% of them singletons. The sequenced material came from memory CD4+ T cells sorted from blood. The origin of the receptors is a man between 18 and 29 years old in good health. The CDR3 runs from the conserved cysteine through the conserved F or W. D genes are given only for firm matches. Not all rows give a size; the values are once, few, many and, for expanded clones, a class.

CASSLQKPGNTIYF TGTGCCAGCAGCTTACAGAAGCCTGGAAACACCATATATTTT NA NA TRBJ1-3 TRBV5-6
CASSLGLAGTDTQYF TGTGCCAGCAGCTTAGGACTAGCGGGGACAGATACGCAGTATTTT NA TRBD2 TRBJ2-3 TRBV7-9
CASSTPALGSHEQYF TGTGCCAGCAGTACCCCCGCCTTAGGTTCCCACGAGCAGTACTTC NA NA TRBJ2-7 TRBV11-2
CASSLEGSSAYEQYF TGTGCCAGCAGCTTAGAAGGGTCTTCGGCTTACGAGCAGTACTTC NA NA TRBJ2-7 TRBV13
CAISGTDTQYF TGTGCCATCAGTGGAACAGATACGCAGTATTTT few NA TRBJ2-3 TRBV10-3
CASSGQGYNSPLHF TGCGCCAGCAGCGGCCAGGGGTATAATTCACCCCTCCACTTT NA NA TRBJ1-6 TRBV5-1
CASSQEDRYQETQYF TGCGCCAGCAGCCAAGAGGACCGGTACCAAGAGACCCAGTACTTC few NA TRBJ2-5 TRBV4-1
CASGLGDRARNEQFF TGTGCTAGTGGTTTGGGGGACAGGGCTCGGAATGAGCAGTTCTTC NA TRBD1 TRBJ2-1 TRBV12-5
CASSLVTANTGELFF TGTGCCAGCAGCTTAGTAACAGCGAACACCGGGGAGCTGTTTTTT NA NA TRBJ2-2 TRBV7-2
CASSAGGWEKLFF TGTGCCAGCAGTGCTGGGGGCTGGGAAAAACTGTTTTTT few NA TRBJ1-4 TRBV2